This entry features one TCR beta chain sequence. Its antigen is not known. This sample was taken from a study of shared clonotypes between healthy human individuals. Study details: Per donor, three plates held CD4 naive cells, three held CD4 memory, two held CD8 naive and one held CD8 memory. Study-wide points: The sharing of 4.5% to 5.5% of naive CD4 clonotypes was seen across a handful of donors. Naive subsets tended to show greater estimated richness than memory subsets.

Per the original data handling: Junction-only sequences without quality scores came from ImmunoSEQ, so filtering differed. The repertoire was sequenced with immunoSEQ multiplex PCR; TCRdb's copy has only in-frame clones and lacks some. V and J calls and clone size follow that table, whereas D and trimming were derived from the DNA. Of some 580,000 clones in the sample, about 98% were seen once. The CDR3 loop spans 14 amino acids. Per germline, CDR1 SGDLS and CDR2 YYNGEE. The germline V and J ends were trimmed by 0 bases and 1 base, with 6 bases remaining between them. Naive CD8 cells lacked CD45RO, underwent positive selection for CCR7 and left out terminally differentiated effector memory CD45RA+ cells.

The source is a young man in good health. Sequencing was carried out using naive CD8+ T cells sorted from blood. V is TRBV9 and J is TRBJ2-3; D gene uncertain. The CDR3 region is CASSVDTGTDTQYF. In DNA form, the CDR3 reads TGTGCCAGCAGCGTAGATACAGGCACAGATACGCAGTATTTT.